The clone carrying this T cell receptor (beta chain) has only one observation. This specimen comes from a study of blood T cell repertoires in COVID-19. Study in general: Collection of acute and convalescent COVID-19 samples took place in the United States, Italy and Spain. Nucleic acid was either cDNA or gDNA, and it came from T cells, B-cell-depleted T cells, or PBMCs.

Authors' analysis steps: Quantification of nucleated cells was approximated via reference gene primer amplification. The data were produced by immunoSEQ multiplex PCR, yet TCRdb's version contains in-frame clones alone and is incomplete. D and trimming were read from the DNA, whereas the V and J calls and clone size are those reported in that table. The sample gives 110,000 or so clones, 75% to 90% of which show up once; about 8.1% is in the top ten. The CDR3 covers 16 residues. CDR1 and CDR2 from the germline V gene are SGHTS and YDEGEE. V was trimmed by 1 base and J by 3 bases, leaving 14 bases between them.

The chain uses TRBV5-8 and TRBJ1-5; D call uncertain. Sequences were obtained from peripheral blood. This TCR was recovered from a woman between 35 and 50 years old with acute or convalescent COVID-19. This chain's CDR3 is CASSLTYGASNQPQHF. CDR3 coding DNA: TGTGCCAGCAGCTTGACTTACGGTGCTTCCAATCAGCCCCAGCATTTT.